This section outlines one T cell receptor (beta chain) sequence together with its context. This clone was seen only a few times. Its antigen target is currently unknown. No base-level quality is on record; no much larger clone is a single base apart. V is trimmed back by 7 bases and J by 7 bases, and the junction contains 8 bases that no gene match accounts for. CDR1 MNHEY and CDR2 SMNVEV were looked up in the germline V gene (reference sequence). The CDR3 spans 14 residues, from the cysteine through the phenylalanine. Only the CDR3 DNA stays, 42 bases, in frame from base 1. The library was made by the immunoSEQ multiplex PCR assay. For the multiplex PCR, a mixture combining 60 forward primers for TCR Vbeta segments and 13 reverse primers for TCR Jbeta segments was used. Amplification of the CDR3 region of rearranged TCR beta genes was performed with a multiplex PCR assay on genomic DNA. Amplified TCR beta libraries were sequenced as 87-base-pair reads on the Illumina HiSeq System. The authors' pipeline ran thus. Across the roughly 670 repertoires, a later analysis counted 60 million to 90 million unique TCR beta chains, around 10 million of which were shared by at least two donors. To remove PCR and sequencing errors, raw reads were error-corrected and collapsed into unique sequences using a nearest-neighbor algorithm that merged closely related sequences. To assign V, D and J gene segments, CDR3 sequences were aligned to IMGT reference sequences. Each retained sequence needed at least a six-nucleotide match to both a V gene segment and a J gene segment. Rearrangements were classified as productive when the CDR3 lacked stop codons and remained in frame with V and J, and all other rearrangements were classified as non-productive. CDR3 was defined by IMGT convention, running from the second conserved V-encoded cysteine to the conserved J-encoded phenylalanine. The earlier analysis of some 580 of the donors excluded any sequence lacking an unambiguous match to a single V gene segment. In an earlier analysis of a few hundred of the donors, a V segment was called functional when productive rearrangements were above 56.7%, and segregating when the standard deviation between donors exceeded 5%. A statistical classification framework was built to diagnose cytomegalovirus status from the catalog of TCR beta chain sequences. In a later analysis, TCR nucleotide sequences were compared against IMGT/GENE-DB human TR gene sequences so that V and J genes could be assigned. Using the TCRdist pipeline, a later analysis assigned CDR3 sequences along with most-parsimonious VDJ recombination scenarios. In a later analysis, every TCR beta chain was defined by the combination of its CDR3 amino acid sequence and its V-gene family, and reads without a unique V-gene family were dropped. In a later analysis, fewer than 600 highly shared, low-generation-probability nucleotide sequences were removed to address suspected cross-contamination and a sequencing artifact. In a later analysis, a clonal expansion index for each public chain was calculated from normalized within-repertoire ranks of inferred template counts. In a later analysis, generation probabilities were computed with a VDJ recombination model fitted to out-of-frame rearrangements, and the resulting probabilities were checked against IGoR. In a later analysis, hypergeometric tests were used to score TCR-TCR, TCR-HLA and TCR-CMV co-occurrence, with a repertoire-size bias correction applied to TCR pairs. False discovery rates were estimated in a later analysis by permuting HLA or CMV assignments 20 times. In a later analysis, co-occurring TCRs were grouped using DBSCAN, with TCRdist sequence similarity added in when clustering inside HLA-allele-positive subsets. For co-occurrence clustering, repertoires with fewer than 30,000 or more than 120,000 public chains were excluded, along with five repertoires with anomalous nucleotide sharing. Not all clones reach the TCRdb copy of this immuneACCESS table, which keeps in-frame sequences only. Checked studies attribute under half of the gap to unresolved V genes and leave the rest unexplained. V and J calls and clone size are given by that table; D and trimming were obtained from the DNA. The sample table records 120,000 or so clones; about 11% of these occur just once. Jointly, the top ten make up roughly 4.6% of the sample.

The cohort consisted of hundreds of healthy bone marrow donors. Cohort members were all nominally healthy when sampled, although unrecorded immune exposures were likely present. The donor was CMV seropositive and belonged to the group of more than 250 seropositive cohort members. A peripheral blood sample was provided by each donor, and peripheral blood mononuclear cells were used for TCR beta sequencing. Genomic DNA was extracted from the blood cell samples with the Qiagen DNeasy Blood Extraction Kit. This entry is derived from a study of cytomegalovirus exposure and HLA in healthy donors (dated by TCRdb to about 2017). In terms of the full investigation: According to an earlier analysis of 550 to 700 of the donors, 150 million to 200 million T cells yielded 117 million unique TCR beta sequences and more than 250 Gb of sequence data. The number of donors typed differed by locus, with about 629-630 for A, B, C, DRB1 and DQB1, around 560 for DQA1, under 610 for DPA1, and 450 to 480 for DPB1. Of the roughly 400 genotyped donors, approximately 81% were placed in the genetic ancestry cluster associated with self-reported Caucasian donors. Rather than using new phenotypic data, the later analysis identified candidate immune exposures from TCR beta sequences and from how often those sequences occurred across donors. Four or five DR-DQ haplotypes were treated as single units for association and clustering because of strong linkage in the cohort. Donor age, sex, ethnicity and CMV serostatus were collected together with the repertoire data. In addition to the first cohort of 666 subjects, a separate validation cohort of approximately 130 different subjects was used. Genome-wide SNP genotypes for about 65% of the roughly 670 donors were used in a later genetic analysis, which treated that subset as a discovery cohort. To predict cytomegalovirus infection status, the study combined high-throughput TCR immunosequencing, statistical association of individual TCRs with disease status, and machine learning. The study profiled the T cell repertoires of approximately 700 subjects by immunosequencing and related them to cytomegalovirus serostatus. Both class I and class II loci were covered by HLA typing, at four-digit resolution. A later analysis re-examined previously published TCR beta repertoires from hundreds of donors and added high-resolution HLA genotyping to investigate patterns of TCR occurrence. The study aimed to test whether signatures of past pathogen exposure could be identified by cataloging public T cell receptors. An earlier analysis of approximately 500 of the donors applied high-throughput TCR beta sequencing to assess whether each TCR beta V gene segment acted as functional or pseudogenic. All discovery cohort repertoires had been generated on a single sequencing platform. Among about 400 genotyped donors of the cohort, an average of about 240,000 unique TCR beta nucleotide sequences was sequenced per donor, of which 15% to 20% were non-productive. Roughly 310 gigabases of sequencing data and approximately 93 million unique TCR sequences were included in an early release covering under 650 HLA-typed donors. What the authors observed across the whole study: The sequencing pipeline was judged likely to have produced a cluster of highly shared sequence variants as a technical artifact. Around 16 rarely observed V segments, including chromosome 9 orphons, were excluded from the earlier analysis of a few hundred of the donors because counts were too low. Strong co-occurrence of HLA alleles, especially DR and DQ, made assigning TCR associations to individual alleles difficult. Cytomegalovirus status was reported to be diagnosed by the classifier with high specificity and sensitivity in both the original and validation cohorts. An earlier analysis of around 540 of the donors showed that most TCR beta V segments appeared in productive rearrangements either about 90% or about 30% of the time, which broadly matched IMGT annotations. Immune exposure information for the cohort was limited to CMV serostatus. Compared with the 666-donor mean, donors in an Asian-associated ancestry cluster had fewer N-insertions in productive TCRs, according to a later genetic analysis. A further reported finding was that TCR beta sequences accurately predicted the HLA-A and HLA-B alleles for most subjects in the first cohort. A few of the identified cytomegalovirus-associated TCR beta chains were confirmed in vitro to be specific for cytomegalovirus antigens. According to a later analysis, TCR association rates differed among HLA loci, with DRB1 alleles showing the most associated TCRs and HLA-C alleles showing the fewest. According to a later analysis, parvovirus B19, influenza, CMV and Epstein-Barr virus appeared linked to several top co-occurrence clusters. Because HLA typing was missing for some donors at each locus, association tests included only the typed subset. Most TCR sequences were seen in very few donors, while some public TCRs were found in many individuals. It was suggested by the authors that the approach could potentially be generalized to other disease states and immunological phenotypes. The cohort was sequenced for TCR beta chains only, and without alpha or paired-chain data the features that could be detected were limited. V-gene and J-gene trimming of TCR beta chains was associated with a missense DCLRE1C variant in a later genetic analysis, and the association was replicated in an independent cohort. Most CMV-associated TCR beta chains appeared to be HLA-restricted in a later analysis, and the HLA associations seemed to be driven largely by CMV exposure. Correlated functional status among segregating V segments might reflect linkage disequilibrium, but an unknown experimental factor could not be ruled out. The presence/absence analyses assumed that sequencing depth was roughly uniform across donors, and that assumption may not be true. Some IMGT-functional V segments, including TRBV6-2 and TRBV6-3, could not be told apart with the 87-base-pair reads, so those segments were excluded. A later analysis associated about 16,000 TCR beta sequences with specific HLA alleles at a false discovery rate of 0.05. A total of 150 or so TCR beta chains were listed by the study as associated with cytomegalovirus. A later analysis found that HLA-associated TCR beta chains were more clonally expanded and had lower generation probabilities than equally common non-associated chains.

The rearranged chain carries TRBV27 and TRBJ2-1; the central 9 bases match TRBD2. The sequenced sample consisted of PBMCs. This TCR derives from a woman between 18 and 30 years old in good health and CMV-seropositive. The CDR3 in this case is CASTDSGSLNEQFF. The DNA reads TGTGCCAGCACTGATAGCGGGAGTTTGAATGAGCAGTTCTTC.